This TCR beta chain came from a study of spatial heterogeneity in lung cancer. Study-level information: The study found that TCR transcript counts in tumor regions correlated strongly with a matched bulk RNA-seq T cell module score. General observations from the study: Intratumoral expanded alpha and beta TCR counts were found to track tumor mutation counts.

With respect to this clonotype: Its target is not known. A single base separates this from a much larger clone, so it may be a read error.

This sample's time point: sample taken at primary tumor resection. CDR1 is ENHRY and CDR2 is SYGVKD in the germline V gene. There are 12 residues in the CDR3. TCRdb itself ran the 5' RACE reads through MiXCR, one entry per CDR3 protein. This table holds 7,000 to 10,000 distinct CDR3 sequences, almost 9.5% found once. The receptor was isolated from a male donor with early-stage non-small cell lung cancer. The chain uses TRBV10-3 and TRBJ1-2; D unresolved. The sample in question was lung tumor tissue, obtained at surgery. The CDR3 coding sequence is TGTGCCATCAGTGAGTCGTCGCAGGTATATTACTTC. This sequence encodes CAISESSQVYYF.